The clone carrying this T cell receptor (beta chain) came up a few times. Germline CDR1 reads GTSNPN; CDR2 reads SVGIG (reference sequence). This CDR3 has 13 amino acids. Trimming took 4 bases from V and 14 from J; bases not matched to a gene: 12. As to time point: sample taken at primary tumor resection. The input material, whole RNA from tumor, nontumor lung or frozen PBMC, was sequenced unsorted. The donor population consisted of about 75 patients with untreated, early-stage non-small cell lung cancer. The data originate from a study of spatial heterogeneity in lung cancer. Each molecule of TCR cDNA was tagged with one unique molecular identifier. TCRdb analysed the 5' RACE reads with MiXCR anew, one entry per CDR3 protein. In the table there are 50,000 to 65,000 distinct CDR3 sequences, more than 6.5% of which are singletons.

The receptor was derived from a female donor with early-stage non-small cell lung cancer. The gene calls are TRBV30 and TRBJ2-1, with TRBD2 matching 9 bases. The material was PBMCs, obtained at surgery. CDR3 loop: CAWNAAGGEVKFF. In nucleotides, the CDR3 is TGTGCCTGGAACGCCGCGGGGGGGGAGGTGAAGTTCTTC.